The entry that follows covers one TCR beta chain sequence. This record belongs to a study of blood T cell repertoires in COVID-19. Whole-study context: From the United States, Italy and Spain came samples of acute and convalescent COVID-19. PBMCs, B-cell-depleted T cells, or T cells were the source of the cDNA or gDNA that made up the material.

Clones were sequenced by immunoSEQ multiplex PCR, and TCRdb holds only the in-frame ones, with some missing. The profile shows about 100,000 clones, approximately 93% of them singletons. This CDR3 is 11 amino acids long. Trimming cost V 6 bases and J 7 bases, with 9 bases left between them. Germline V gene lookup returns CDR1 SEHNR and CDR2 FQNEAQ (reference sequence). The receptor's source is a man between 45 and 60 years old with active COVID-19. The V call is TRBV7-9, the J call TRBJ1-2, with D possibly matching TRBD1 (5 bases). Sequenced: peripheral blood. The CDR3 sequence: CASSFGGGYTF. In nucleotides, the CDR3 is TGTGCCAGCAGTTTCGGGGGTGGCTACACCTTC. Combining the CDR3 with reference TRBV7-9 and TRBJ1-2 gives the whole variable domain DTGVSQNPRHKITKRGQNVTFRCDPISEHNRLYWYRQTLGQGPEFLTYFQNEAQLEKSRLLSDRFSAERPKGSFSTLEIQRTEQGDSAMYLCASSFGGGYTFGSGTRLTVV.